One sample yielded the 12 T cell receptor beta chains listed below, sequenced in a study of blood T cell repertoires in COVID-19. Assay used: immunoSEQ multiplex PCR; TCRdb lists only in-frame clones, some missing. The data hold approximately 360,000 clones, with roughly 86% observed a single time. The sample comprised PBMCs or T cells enriched from blood (not recorded which). The receptors here all came from a man in his forties in a cohort exposed to, infected with or recovered from COVID-19 (not recorded which).

The table lists this clone with a few counts. V and J are TRBV18 and TRBJ1-1, with a tentative D call TRBD1 (6 bases). Trimming took 2 bases from V and 1 from J, leaving 14 bases between them. Looked up from germline, CDR1 is KGHSH and CDR2 is LQKENI. The CDR3 extends over 16 amino acids. CDR3 in DNA: TGTGCCAGCTCACCATCGGCAGGGGTGGGGAACACTGAAGCTTTCTTT. Its translation is CASSPSAGVGNTEAFF. The full variable domain, in which reference TRBV18 and TRBJ1-1 provide the parts outside the CDR3, is NAGVMQNPRHLVRRRGQEARLRCSPMKGHSHVYWYRQLPEEGLKFMVYLQKENIIDESGMPKERFSAEFPKEGPSILRIQQVVRGDSAAYFCASSPSAGVGNTEAFFGQGTRLTVV.

The J gene is TRBJ2-1, the V gene TRBV20-1; 9 bases are shared with TRBD1. The germline CDR1 and CDR2 sequences are DFQATT and SNEGSKA (reference sequence). Trimming took 3 bases from V and 4 from J; bases not matched to a gene: 4. CDR3 length equals 14 residues. The CDR3 sequence: CSASGDRGYNEQFF. CDR3 sequence (DNA): TGCAGTGCTAGTGGTGACAGGGGGTACAATGAGCAGTTCTTC.

The chain carries TRBV3-1 (or the pseudogene TRBV3-2) and TRBJ2-1, with 14 bases that match TRBD2. V lost 4 bases and J lost 7; bases outside the gene matches: 6. Germline V gene lookup returns CDR1 LGHDT and CDR2 YNNKEL (reference sequence). This CDR3 has 16 amino acids. The DNA of the CDR3 is TGTGCCAGCAGCCGGGGGACTAGCGGGAGTAGAAATGAGCAGTTCTTC. This gives the protein CASSRGTSGSRNEQFF.

The chain combines TRBV19 with TRBJ1-1, with a weak D call TRBD1 (5 bases). Germline V gene data show CDR1 as LNHDA and CDR2 as SQIVND (reference sequence). V was clipped by 9 bases and J by 1 base, with 15 bases between them. The CDR3 extends over 14 amino acids. The CDR3 DNA is TGTGCCAGCAATCGCCCAGGACAGAACACTGAAGCTTTCTTT. As protein: CASNRPGQNTEAFF.

This chain links TRBV10-2 with TRBJ1-2; perhaps TRBD1 as D (6 bases). The V and J ends lost 10 bases and 2 bases respectively, with 11 bases between them. CDR1 is WSHSY, CDR2 SAAADI, per germline. The CDR3 runs to 12 residues. The DNA of the CDR3 is TGCGCCACCGAGGACAGCAACTATGGCTACACCTTC. Protein: CATEDSNYGYTF.

A few counts support this clone. The CDR3 protein is CASSFDRAGTIYF. The CDR3 DNA reads TGCGCCAGCAGCTTTGACAGGGCTGGCACCATATATTTT. The chain employs TRBV5-1 and TRBJ1-3; TRBD1 agrees at 7 bases. The CDR3 extends over 13 amino acids. Germline values: CDR1 SGHRS, CDR2 YFSETQ. The trim removed 2 bases at V and 9 bases at J, leaving 5 bases unmatched.

V gene TRBV25-1 combines with J gene TRBJ2-1; TRBD2 matches 8 bases. Germline loops: CDR1 MGHDK, CDR2 SYGVNS. CDR3 length: 13 amino acids. With 7 bases clipped from V and 6 bases from J, the junction kept 5 bases outside the gene matches. The CDR3 is CASTNSGSNEQFF. The CDR3 bases are TGTGCCAGCACCAACAGCGGGAGCAATGAGCAGTTCTTC. Complete variable domain (other parts from reference TRBV25-1 and TRBJ2-1): EADIYQTPRYLVIGTGKKITLECSQTMGHDKMYWYQQDPGMELHLIHYSYGVNSTEKGDLSSESTVSRIRTEHFPLTLESARPSHTSQYLCASTNSGSNEQFFGPGTRLTVL.

The chain links TRBV28 to TRBJ1-4; D is undetermined. V was cut by 5 bases and J by 8 bases, with 9 bases left in between. CDR3 length: 12 residues. Germline lookup yields CDR1 MDHEN and CDR2 SYDVKM. The CDR3 bases are TGTGCCAGCAGTGTAGCCCGGGAAAAACTGTTTTTT. Amino acid sequence: CASSVAREKLFF.

The rearrangement links TRBV11-3 to TRBJ2-2; weak D call: TRBD2 (5 bases). Germline V gene lookup returns CDR1 SGHNT and CDR2 YENEEA. The CDR3 is 14 amino acids. V was cut by 2 bases and J by 1 base, with 5 bases left in between. The CDR3, as DNA: TGTGCCAGCAGCTTAAGCGGGAACACCGGGGAGCTGTTTTTT. It specifies CASSLSGNTGELFF.

The chain carries TRBV29-1 and TRBJ2-1; 10 bases are a match to TRBD2. CDR1 is SQVTM, CDR2 ANQGSEA, per germline. CDR3 size: 13 residues. V trimming: 6 bases; J trimming: 4 bases; junction bases outside the gene matches: 3. The CDR3 DNA follows: TGCAGCGTGGGGACTAGCGATTACAATGAGCAGTTCTTC. Its protein is CSVGTSDYNEQFF.

There are a few counts of this clone. The chain uses TRBV28 and TRBJ2-1; D uncertain. V dropped 3 bases and J dropped 8 bases, with 11 bases sitting between them. The CDR3 is 13 amino acids. Per the germline V gene, CDR1 is MDHEN and CDR2 is SYDVKM. In DNA form, the CDR3 reads TGTGCCAGCAGTTTGTCCCACCAGGATGAGCAGTTCTTC. Protein sequence: CASSLSHQDEQFF.

This rearrangement joins TRBV13 to TRBJ1-3, with 7 nucleotides matching TRBD1. This CDR3 contains 16 residues. Unmatched junction bases numbered 8, after V lost 3 bases and J lost 3 bases. Germline V gene lookup returns CDR1 PRHDT and CDR2 FYEKMQ (reference sequence). The CDR3 here is CASSLTGLGGGNTIYF. For the CDR3, the DNA is TGTGCCAGCAGCTTGACAGGGCTGGGAGGTGGAAACACCATATATTTT.